A single sample is the source of the 8 T cell receptor beta chains below, sequenced in a study of T cells in narcolepsy. Sequencing was performed with immunoSEQ multiplex PCR; in TCRdb, only in-frame clones are kept and a portion is missing. The sample includes roughly 25,000 clones, approximately 85% of them seen just once. The specimen was CD45RA- memory CD4+ T cells from PBMCs. Every receptor here comes from a human donor with narcolepsy.

The rearrangement joins TRBV15 to TRBJ2-2; TRBD2 matches 14 bases. This CDR3 is built from 20 residues. Germline V gene sequence: CDR1 LNHNV, CDR2 YYDKDF (reference sequence). The junction had 7 bases not matched to a gene; V was cut back by 1 base and J by 0 bases. The chain's CDR3 is CATSRAVGLAGVTNTGELFF. In DNA form, the CDR3 reads TGTGCCACCAGCAGAGCCGTGGGACTAGCGGGGGTCACGAACACCGGGGAGCTGTTTTTT. Full variable domain (remainder filled in from reference TRBV15 and TRBJ2-2): DAMVIQNPRYQVTQFGKPVTLSCSQTLNHNVMYWYQQKSSQAPKLLFHYYDKDFNNEADTPDNFQSRRPNTSFCFLDIRSPGLGDTAMYLCATSRAVGLAGVTNTGELFFGEGSRLTVL.

V usage is TRBV20-1 and J usage is TRBJ1-2; no firm D call. The CDR3 has 11 amino acids. V lost 5 bases and J 7 bases, leaving 11 bases between the germline ends. Germline-derived CDR1 and CDR2 are DFQATT and SNEGSKA (reference sequence). The CDR3 spells CSAPLMPGYTF. The CDR3, as DNA: TGCAGTGCTCCCCTCATGCCTGGCTACACCTTC.

This chain joins TRBV14 and TRBJ2-5, with TRBD1 as a possible D gene (6 bases). V was pared by 4 bases and J by 2 bases, with 14 bases between. Germline lookup yields CDR1 SGHDN and CDR2 FVKESK. The CDR3 extends over 15 amino acids. DNA for the CDR3: TGTGCCAGCAGCCCCCGAACCGGGACACAAGAGACCCAGTACTTC. This codes for CASSPRTGTQETQYF.

This clone was detected only a few times. This chain connects TRBV11-2 to TRBJ2-3, with 8 bases lining up with TRBD1. Germline CDR1 reads SGHAT; CDR2 reads FQNNGV. Trimming at V came to 6 bases and at J to 0 bases, leaving 11 bases not matched to a gene. This CDR3 has 17 amino acids. CDR3 in amino acids: CASRLGQGISSTDTQYF. The CDR3 region has the DNA TGTGCCAGCAGACTCGGACAGGGAATTTCTAGCACAGATACGCAGTATTTT. The whole variable domain, remainder taken from reference TRBV11-2 and TRBJ2-3, is EAGVAQSPRYKIIEKRQSVAFWCNPISGHATLYWYQQILGQGPKLLIQFQNNGVVDDSQLPKDRFSAERLKGVDSTLKIQPAKLEDSAVYLCASRLGQGISSTDTQYFGPGTRLTVL.

This clone was found a few times. The V gene is TRBV7-9, the J gene TRBJ1-1; a weak D match, TRBD1 (5 bases). CDR3 size: 14 residues. Germline V gene data show CDR1 as SEHNR and CDR2 as FQNEAQ (reference sequence). V lost 3 bases and J 3 bases, leaving 11 bases between the germline ends. The CDR3 nucleotides are TGTGCCAGCAGCTTGGGGGTTGAGGACACTGAAGCTTTCTTT. Protein: CASSLGVEDTEAFF.

The chain employs TRBV5-8 and TRBJ1-2, with D uncertain. Germline V gene sequence: CDR1 SGHTS, CDR2 YDEGEE. The V end lost 4 bases, the J end lost 5 bases, and 21 bases lay between the germline ends. CDR3 length: 16 amino acids. CDR3 coding DNA: TGTGCCAGCAGCCAAGGTTCTCCACGGTGGGGTTATGGCTACACCTTC. Protein product: CASSQGSPRWGYGYTF.

The chain uses TRBV28 and TRBJ2-1; D uncertain. V dropped 5 bases and J dropped 1 base, with 9 bases sitting between them. The V gene's germline CDR1 is MDHEN and CDR2 SYDVKM. The CDR3 is 14 amino acids. In DNA form, the CDR3 reads TGTGCCAGCAGTCTTCCCGGTTCCTACAATGAGCAGTTCTTC. It yields the protein CASSLPGSYNEQFF.

The chain links TRBV28 to TRBJ2-1; D is possibly TRBD1 (6 bases). V was shortened by 5 bases and J by 2 bases, with 25 bases between the two germline ends. CDR1 and CDR2 from the germline V gene are MDHEN and SYDVKM. The CDR3 is made up of 19 amino acids. CDR3 in amino acids: CASSIIQGLGSGPYNEQFF. CDR3 bases: TGTGCCAGCAGTATAATACAGGGCCTTGGAAGCGGCCCCTACAATGAGCAGTTCTTC.